What follows is one T cell receptor (beta chain) and its context. This CDR3 is 13 amino acids long. V lost 7 bases to trimming and J lost 1 base, with 8 bases between them. Germline CDR1 reads MDHEN; CDR2 reads SYDVKM. This entry comes from a study of blood T cell repertoires in COVID-19. Study at large: Collection of acute and convalescent COVID-19 samples took place in the United States, Italy and Spain. T cells, B-cell-depleted T cells, or PBMCs provided the cDNA or gDNA that served as material.

Original processing notes: It was from reference gene primer amplification that nucleated cell counts were estimated. The repertoire was sequenced with immunoSEQ multiplex PCR; TCRdb's copy has only in-frame clones and lacks some. That table furnishes V, J and clone size, whereas the DNA furnished D and trimming. Here the sample spans under 250,000 clones, about 85% being singletons. This receptor was obtained from a man aged 35-49 years with acute or convalescent COVID-19. The rearrangement uses TRBV28 and TRBJ1-5; TRBD1 might be the D (5 bases). Sequencing was carried out using peripheral blood. CDR3 coding DNA: TGTGCCAGCAAGCAGGGAAGCAATCAGCCCCAGCATTTT. Translating it yields CASKQGSNQPQHF.